This entry is about one T cell receptor beta chain. Antigen specificity is unknown. Investigators reverse transcribed all isolated RNA, so they sequenced expressed TCRB transcripts. Data came from immunoSEQ multiplex PCR; TCRdb stores just in-frame clones and leaves some out. Of 850,000 to 900,000 clones in the sample, 15% to 20% were seen once. The sample is drawn from a study of beta chain features in type 1 diabetes. Overall study findings and caveats: Patients' naive, central memory and regulatory TCRB repertoires appeared more alike than those of healthy donors. Whether TCRB rearrangement is influenced by HLA type went unresolved here.

The CDR3 runs 13 residues. Germline assignment: CDR1 KGHSH and CDR2 LQKENI. The V and J ends lost 1 base and 6 bases respectively, with 8 bases between them. The source material was naive CD4+ T cells from blood. This receptor was identified in a woman aged 18-29 years in good health. J is TRBJ2-3 and V is TRBV18, with D tentatively TRBD2 (5 bases). CDR3 region: CASSPLGGDTQYF. CDR3 nucleotide sequence: TGTGCCAGCTCACCACTTGGCGGGGATACGCAGTATTTT.